This T cell receptor beta chain was recovered during a study of regulatory T cells in long-lasting Graves disease. This clonotype has a count of ten or more. Stated time point: persistent/refractory GD, antithyroid drugs over 5 years with positive TRAb. With RNA extracted from PBMCs as input, the TCR library was made. For TCR beta, libraries came from iRepertoire HTBI primers and Arm-PCR of CDR3 regions. TCRdb recomputed calls from the multiplex PCR reads with MiXCR, one row per CDR3 protein. This table holds about 470,000 distinct CDR3 sequences, around 20% found once. Between the trimmed V and J ends, which lost 3 bases and 4 bases, there was a span of 10 bases. This CDR3 region has 13 residues. The germline V gene encodes CDR1 GTSNPN and CDR2 SVGIG (reference sequence).

The chain uses TRBV30 and TRBJ1-5; D ambiguous. Sequenced material: peripheral blood mononuclear cells (PBMCs), taken when the disease was refractory, from a patient treated with antithyroid drugs. This TCR was recovered from a female donor with Graves disease. This CDR3 reads CAWRREANQPQHF. The CDR3 DNA reads TGTGCCTGGAGGAGAGAGGCTAATCAGCCCCAGCATTTT.